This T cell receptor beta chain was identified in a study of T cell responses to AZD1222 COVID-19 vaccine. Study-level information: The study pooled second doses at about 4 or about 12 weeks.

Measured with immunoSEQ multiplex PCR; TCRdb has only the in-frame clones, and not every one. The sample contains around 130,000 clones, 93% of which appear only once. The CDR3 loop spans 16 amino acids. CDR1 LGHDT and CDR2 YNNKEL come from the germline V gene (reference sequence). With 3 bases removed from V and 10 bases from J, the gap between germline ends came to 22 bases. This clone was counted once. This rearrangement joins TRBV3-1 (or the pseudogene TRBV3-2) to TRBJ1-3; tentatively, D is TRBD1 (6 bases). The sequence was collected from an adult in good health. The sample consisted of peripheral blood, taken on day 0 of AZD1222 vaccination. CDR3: CASSQPQGSGSGTIYF. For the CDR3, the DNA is TGTGCCAGCAGCCAGCCTCAGGGGAGTGGCTCGGGGACCATATATTTT.